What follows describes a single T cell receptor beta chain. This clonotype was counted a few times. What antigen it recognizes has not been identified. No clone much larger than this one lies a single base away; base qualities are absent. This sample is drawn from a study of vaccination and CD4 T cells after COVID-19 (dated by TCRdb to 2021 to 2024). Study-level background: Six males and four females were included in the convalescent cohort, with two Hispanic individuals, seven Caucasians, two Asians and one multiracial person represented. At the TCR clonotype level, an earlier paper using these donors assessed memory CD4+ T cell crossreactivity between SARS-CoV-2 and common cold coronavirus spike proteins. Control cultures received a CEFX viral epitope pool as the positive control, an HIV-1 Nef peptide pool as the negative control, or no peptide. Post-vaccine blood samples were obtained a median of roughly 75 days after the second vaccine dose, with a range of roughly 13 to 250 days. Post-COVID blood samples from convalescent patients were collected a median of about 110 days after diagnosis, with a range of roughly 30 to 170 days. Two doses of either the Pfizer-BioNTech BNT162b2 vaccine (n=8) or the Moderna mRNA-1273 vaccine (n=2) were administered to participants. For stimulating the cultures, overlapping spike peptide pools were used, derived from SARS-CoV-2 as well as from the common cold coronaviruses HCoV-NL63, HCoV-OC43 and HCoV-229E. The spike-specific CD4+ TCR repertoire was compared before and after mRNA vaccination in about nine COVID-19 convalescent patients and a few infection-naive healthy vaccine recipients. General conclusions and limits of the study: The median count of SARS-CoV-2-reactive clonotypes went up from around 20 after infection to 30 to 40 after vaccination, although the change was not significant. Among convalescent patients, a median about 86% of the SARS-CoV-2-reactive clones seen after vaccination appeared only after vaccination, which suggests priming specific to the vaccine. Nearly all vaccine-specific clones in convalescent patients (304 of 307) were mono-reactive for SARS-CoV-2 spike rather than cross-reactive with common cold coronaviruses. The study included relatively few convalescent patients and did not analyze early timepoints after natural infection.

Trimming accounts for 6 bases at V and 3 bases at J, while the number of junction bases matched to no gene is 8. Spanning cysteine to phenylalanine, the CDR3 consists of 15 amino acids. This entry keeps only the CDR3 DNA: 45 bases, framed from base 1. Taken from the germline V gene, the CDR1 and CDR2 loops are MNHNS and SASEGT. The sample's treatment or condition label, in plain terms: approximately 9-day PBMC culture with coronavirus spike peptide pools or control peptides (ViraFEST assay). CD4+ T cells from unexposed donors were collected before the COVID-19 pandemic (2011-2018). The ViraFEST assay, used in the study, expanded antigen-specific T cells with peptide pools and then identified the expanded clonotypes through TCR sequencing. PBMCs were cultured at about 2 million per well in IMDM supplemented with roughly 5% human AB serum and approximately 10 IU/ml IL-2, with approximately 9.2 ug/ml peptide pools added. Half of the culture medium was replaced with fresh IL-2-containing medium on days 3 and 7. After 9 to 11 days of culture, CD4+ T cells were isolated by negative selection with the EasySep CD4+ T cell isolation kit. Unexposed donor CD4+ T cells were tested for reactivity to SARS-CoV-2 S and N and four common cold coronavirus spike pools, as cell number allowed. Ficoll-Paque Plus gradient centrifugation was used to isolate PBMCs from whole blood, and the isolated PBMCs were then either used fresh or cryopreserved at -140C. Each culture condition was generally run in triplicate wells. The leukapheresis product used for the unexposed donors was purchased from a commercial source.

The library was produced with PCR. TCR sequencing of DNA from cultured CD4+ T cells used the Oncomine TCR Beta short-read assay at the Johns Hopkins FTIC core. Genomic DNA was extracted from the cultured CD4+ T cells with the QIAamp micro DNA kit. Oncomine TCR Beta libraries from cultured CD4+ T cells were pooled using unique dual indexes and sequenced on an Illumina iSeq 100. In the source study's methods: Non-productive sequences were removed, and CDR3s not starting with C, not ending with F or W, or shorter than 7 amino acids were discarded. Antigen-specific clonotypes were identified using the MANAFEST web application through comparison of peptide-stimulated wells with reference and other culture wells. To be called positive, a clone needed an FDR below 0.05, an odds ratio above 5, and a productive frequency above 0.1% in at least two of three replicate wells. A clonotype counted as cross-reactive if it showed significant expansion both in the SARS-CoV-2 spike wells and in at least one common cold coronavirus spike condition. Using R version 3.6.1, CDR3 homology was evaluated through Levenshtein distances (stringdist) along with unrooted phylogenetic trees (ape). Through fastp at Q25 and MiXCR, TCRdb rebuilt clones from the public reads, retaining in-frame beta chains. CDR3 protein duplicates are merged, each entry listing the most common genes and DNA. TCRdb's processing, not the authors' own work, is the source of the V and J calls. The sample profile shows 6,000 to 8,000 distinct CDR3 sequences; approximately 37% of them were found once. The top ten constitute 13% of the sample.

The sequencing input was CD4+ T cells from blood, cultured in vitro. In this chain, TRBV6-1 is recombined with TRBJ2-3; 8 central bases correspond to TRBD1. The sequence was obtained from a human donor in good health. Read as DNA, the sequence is TGTGCCAGCAGCCATTTAGGACAGGGAACAGATACGCAGTATTTT. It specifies CASSHLGQGTDTQYF.